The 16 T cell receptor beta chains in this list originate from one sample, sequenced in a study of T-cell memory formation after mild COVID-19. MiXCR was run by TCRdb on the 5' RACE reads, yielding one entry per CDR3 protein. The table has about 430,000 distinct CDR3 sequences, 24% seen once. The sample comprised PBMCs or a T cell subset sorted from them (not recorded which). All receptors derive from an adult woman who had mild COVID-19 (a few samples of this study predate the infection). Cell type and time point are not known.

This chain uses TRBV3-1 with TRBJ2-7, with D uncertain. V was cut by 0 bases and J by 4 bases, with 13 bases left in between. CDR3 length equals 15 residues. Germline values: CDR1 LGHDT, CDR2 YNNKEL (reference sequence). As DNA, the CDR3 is TGTGCCAGCAGCCAAGACCGGGTCCGGGCATACGAGCAGTACTTC. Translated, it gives CASSQDRVRAYEQYF.

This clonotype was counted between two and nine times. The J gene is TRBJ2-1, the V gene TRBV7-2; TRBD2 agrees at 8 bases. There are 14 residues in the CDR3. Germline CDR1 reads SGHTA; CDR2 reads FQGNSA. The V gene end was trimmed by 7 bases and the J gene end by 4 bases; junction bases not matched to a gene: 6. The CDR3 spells CASNSRGGYNEQFF. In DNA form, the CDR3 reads TGTGCCAGCAACTCCCGGGGGGGGTACAATGAGCAGTTCTTC. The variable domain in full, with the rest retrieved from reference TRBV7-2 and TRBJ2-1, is GAGVSQSPSNKVTEKGKDVELRCDPISGHTALYWYRQSLGQGLEFLIYFQGNSAPDKSGLPSDRFSAERTGGSVSTLTIQRTQQEDSAVYLCASNSRGGYNEQFFGPGTRLTVL.

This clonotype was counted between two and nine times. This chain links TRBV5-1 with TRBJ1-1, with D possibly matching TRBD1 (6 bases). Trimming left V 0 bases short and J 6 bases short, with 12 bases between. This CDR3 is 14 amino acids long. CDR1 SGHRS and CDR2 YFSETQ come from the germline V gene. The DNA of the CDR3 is TGCGCCAGCAGCTTGGTGGACAGTCTTTCTGAAGCTTTCTTT. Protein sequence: CASSLVDSLSEAFF.

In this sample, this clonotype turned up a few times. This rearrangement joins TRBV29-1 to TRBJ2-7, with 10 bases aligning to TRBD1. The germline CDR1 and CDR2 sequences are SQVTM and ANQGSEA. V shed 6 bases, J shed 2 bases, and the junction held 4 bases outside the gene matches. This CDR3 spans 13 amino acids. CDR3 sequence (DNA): TGCAGCGTGAGGACAGGGGGGGCCTACGAGCAGTACTTC. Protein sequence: CSVRTGGAYEQYF.

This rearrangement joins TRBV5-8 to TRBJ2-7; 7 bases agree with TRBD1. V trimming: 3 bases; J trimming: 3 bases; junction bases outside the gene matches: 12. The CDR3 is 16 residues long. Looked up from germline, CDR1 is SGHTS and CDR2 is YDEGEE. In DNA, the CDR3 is TGTGCCAGCAGCTCTTCCGACAGGGTGGGAAGCTACGAGCAGTACTTC. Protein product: CASSSSDRVGSYEQYF.

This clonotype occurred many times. The CDR3 DNA follows: TGTGCCAGCAGCCTCCTCCCCGGGACAGGGGGCCGAACCGGGGAGCTGTTTTTT. It yields the protein CASSLLPGTGGRTGELFF. J is TRBJ2-2 and V is TRBV3-1, with 12 bases that match TRBD1. Germline assignment: CDR1 LGHDT and CDR2 YNNKEL (reference sequence). The CDR3 has 18 residues. With 4 bases clipped from V and 5 bases from J, the junction kept 11 bases outside the gene matches.

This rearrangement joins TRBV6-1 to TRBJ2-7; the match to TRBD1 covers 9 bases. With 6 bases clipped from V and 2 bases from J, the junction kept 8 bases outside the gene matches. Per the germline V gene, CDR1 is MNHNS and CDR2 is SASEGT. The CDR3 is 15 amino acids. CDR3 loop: CASSGTGISPYEQYF. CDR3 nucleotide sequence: TGTGCCAGCAGCGGGACAGGGATTTCGCCCTACGAGCAGTACTTC.

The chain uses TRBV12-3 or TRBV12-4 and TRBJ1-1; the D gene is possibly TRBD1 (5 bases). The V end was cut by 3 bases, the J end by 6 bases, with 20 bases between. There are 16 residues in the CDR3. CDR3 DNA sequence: TGTGCCAGCAGTTTGGGGACCGTGAGAGGTGGCGCTGAAGCTTTCTTT. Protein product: CASSLGTVRGGAEAFF.

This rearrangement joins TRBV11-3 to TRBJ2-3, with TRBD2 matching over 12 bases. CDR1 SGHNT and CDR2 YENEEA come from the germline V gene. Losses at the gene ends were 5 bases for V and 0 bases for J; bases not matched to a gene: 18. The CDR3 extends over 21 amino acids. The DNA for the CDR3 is TGTGCCAGCAGCCTACGCAGGAGACTAGCGGGAGCCAGTTCTAGCACAGATACGCAGTATTTT. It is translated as CASSLRRRLAGASSSTDTQYF.

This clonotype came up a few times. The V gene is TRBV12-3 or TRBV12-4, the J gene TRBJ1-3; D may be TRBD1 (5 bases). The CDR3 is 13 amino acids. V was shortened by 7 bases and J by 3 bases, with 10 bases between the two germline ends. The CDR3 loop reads CASNPGLGNTIYF. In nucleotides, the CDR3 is TGTGCCAGCAATCCGGGGCTTGGAAACACCATATATTTT.

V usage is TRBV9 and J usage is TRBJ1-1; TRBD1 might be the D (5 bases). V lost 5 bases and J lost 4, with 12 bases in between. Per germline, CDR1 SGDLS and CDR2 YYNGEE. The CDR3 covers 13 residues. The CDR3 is CASSWGFGTEAFF. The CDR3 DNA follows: TGTGCCAGCAGTTGGGGGTTTGGCACTGAAGCTTTCTTT.

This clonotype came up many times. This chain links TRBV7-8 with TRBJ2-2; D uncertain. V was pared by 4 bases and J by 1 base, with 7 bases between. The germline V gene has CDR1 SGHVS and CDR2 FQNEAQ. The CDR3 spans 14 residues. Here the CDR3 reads CASSSTGNTGELFF. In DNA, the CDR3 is TGTGCCAGCAGCTCGACGGGGAACACCGGGGAGCTGTTTTTT. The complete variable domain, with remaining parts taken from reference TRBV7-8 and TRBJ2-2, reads GAGVSQSPRYKVAKRGQDVALRCDPISGHVSLFWYQQALGQGPEFLTYFQNEAQLDKSGLPSDRFFAERPEGSVSTLKIQRTQQEDSAVYLCASSSTGNTGELFFGEGSRLTVL.

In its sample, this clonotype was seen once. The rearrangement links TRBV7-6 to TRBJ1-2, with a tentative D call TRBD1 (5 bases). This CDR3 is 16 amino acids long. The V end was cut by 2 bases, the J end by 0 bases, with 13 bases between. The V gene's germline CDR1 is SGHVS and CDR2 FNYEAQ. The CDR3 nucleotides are TGTGCCAGCAGCTTATATGAAGACAGCGCTAACTATGGCTACACCTTC. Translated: CASSLYEDSANYGYTF.

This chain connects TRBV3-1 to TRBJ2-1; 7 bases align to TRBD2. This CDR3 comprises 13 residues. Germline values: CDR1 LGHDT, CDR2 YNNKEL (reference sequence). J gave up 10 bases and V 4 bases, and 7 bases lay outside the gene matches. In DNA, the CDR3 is TGTGCCAGCAGCCCCCGGAGGGAGGGCGAGCAGTTCTTC. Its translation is CASSPRREGEQFF.

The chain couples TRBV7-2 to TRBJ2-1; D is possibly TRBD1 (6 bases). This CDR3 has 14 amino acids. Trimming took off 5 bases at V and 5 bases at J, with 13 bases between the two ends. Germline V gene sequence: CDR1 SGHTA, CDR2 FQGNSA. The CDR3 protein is CASSPPYRDNEQFF. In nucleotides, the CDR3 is TGTGCCAGCAGCCCGCCCTACAGGGACAATGAGCAGTTCTTC.

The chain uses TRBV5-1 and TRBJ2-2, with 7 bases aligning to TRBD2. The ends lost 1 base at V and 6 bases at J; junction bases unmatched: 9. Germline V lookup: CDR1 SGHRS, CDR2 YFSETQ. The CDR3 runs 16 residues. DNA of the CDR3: TGCGCCAGCAGCTTGAATCCGGGACGGGAGGCCGGGGAGCTGTTTTTT. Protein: CASSLNPGREAGELFF.